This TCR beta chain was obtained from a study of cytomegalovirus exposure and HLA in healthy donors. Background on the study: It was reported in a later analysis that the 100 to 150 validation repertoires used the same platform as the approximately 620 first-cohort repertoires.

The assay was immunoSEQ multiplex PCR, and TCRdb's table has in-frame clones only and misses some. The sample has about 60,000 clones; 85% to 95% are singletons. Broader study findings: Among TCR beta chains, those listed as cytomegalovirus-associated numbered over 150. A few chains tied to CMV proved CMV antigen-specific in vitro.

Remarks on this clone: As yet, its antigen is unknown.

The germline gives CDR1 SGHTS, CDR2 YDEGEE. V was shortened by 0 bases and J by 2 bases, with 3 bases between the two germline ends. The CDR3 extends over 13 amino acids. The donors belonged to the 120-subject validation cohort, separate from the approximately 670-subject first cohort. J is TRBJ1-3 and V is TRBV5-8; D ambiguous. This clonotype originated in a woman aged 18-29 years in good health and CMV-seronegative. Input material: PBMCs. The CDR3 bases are TGTGCCAGCAGCTTGGGTACTGGAAACACCATATATTTT. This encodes CASSLGTGNTIYF.